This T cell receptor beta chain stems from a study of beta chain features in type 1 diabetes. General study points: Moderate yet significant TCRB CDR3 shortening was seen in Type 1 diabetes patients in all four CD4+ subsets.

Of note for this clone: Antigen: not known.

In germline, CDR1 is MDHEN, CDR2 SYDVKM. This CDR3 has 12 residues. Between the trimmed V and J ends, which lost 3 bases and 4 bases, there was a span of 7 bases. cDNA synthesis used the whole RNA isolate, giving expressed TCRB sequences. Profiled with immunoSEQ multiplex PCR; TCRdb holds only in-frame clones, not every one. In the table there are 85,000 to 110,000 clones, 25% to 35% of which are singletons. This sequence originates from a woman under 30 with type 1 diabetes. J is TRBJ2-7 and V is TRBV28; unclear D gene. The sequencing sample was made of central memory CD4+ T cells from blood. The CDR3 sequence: CASSFIDYEQYF. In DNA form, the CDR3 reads TGTGCCAGCAGTTTCATAGATTACGAGCAGTACTTC.